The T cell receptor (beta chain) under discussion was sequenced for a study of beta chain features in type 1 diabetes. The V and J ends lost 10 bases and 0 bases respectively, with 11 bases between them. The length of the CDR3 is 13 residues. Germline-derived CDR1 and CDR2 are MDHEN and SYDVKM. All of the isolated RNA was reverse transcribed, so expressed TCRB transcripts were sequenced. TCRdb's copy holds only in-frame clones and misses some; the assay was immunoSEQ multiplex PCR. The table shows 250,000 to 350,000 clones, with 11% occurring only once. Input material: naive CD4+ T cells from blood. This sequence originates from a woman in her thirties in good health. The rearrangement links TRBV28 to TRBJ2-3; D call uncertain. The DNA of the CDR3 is TGTGCCACCGGAGCCCCTAGCACAGATACGCAGTATTTT. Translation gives CATGAPSTDTQYF.